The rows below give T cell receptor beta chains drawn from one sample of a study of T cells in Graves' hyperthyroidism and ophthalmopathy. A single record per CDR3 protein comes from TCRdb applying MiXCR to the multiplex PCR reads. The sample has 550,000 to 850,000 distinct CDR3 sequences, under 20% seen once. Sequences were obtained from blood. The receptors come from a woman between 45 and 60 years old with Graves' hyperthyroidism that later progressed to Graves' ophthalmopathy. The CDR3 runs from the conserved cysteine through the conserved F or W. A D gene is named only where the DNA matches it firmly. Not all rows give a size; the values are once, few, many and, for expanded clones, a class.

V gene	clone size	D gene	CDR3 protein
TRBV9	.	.	CASSVDGVEAFF
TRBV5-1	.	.	CASSLRREANTGELFF
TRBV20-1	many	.	CSATNRARDGYTF
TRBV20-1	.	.	CSASPLGGGSNQPQHF
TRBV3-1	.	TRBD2	CASSLSLERGAYNEQFF
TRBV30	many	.	CAWSVSFNQPQHF
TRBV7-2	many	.	CASSLMGVETQYF
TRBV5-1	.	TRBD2	CASSLGTSGANTGELFF
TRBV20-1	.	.	CSASRGGIDTQYF
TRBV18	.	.	CASSPRGSEYEQYF
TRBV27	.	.	CASAIVSYNEQFF
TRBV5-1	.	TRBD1	CASSWGDRVPQETQYF
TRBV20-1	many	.	CSVRDSYGYTF
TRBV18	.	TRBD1	CASSPWDSSNEKLFF